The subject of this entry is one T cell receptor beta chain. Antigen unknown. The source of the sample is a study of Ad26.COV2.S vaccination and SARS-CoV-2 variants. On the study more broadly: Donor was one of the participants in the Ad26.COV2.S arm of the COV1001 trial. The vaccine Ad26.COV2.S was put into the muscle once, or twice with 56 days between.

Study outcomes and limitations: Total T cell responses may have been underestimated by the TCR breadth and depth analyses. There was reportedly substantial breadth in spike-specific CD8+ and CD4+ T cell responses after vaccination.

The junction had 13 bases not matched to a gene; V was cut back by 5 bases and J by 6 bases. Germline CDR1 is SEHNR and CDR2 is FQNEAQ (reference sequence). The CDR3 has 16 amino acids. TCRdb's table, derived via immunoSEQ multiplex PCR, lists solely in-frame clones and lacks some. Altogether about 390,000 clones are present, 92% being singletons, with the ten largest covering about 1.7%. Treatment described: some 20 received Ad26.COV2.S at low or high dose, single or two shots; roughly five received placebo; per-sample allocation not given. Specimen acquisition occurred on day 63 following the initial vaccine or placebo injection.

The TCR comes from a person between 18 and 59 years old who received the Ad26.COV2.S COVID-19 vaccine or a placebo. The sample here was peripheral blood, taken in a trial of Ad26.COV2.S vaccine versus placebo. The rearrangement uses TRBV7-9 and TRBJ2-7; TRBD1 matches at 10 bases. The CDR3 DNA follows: TGTGCCAGCAGCCACCTGAACCGGGACAGGGGCGTCGAGCAGTACTTC. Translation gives CASSHLNRDRGVEQYF.